This TCR beta chain derives from a study of cytomegalovirus exposure and HLA in healthy donors. V dropped 0 bases and J dropped 2 bases, with 11 bases sitting between them. Germline CDR1 reads MGHRA; CDR2 reads YSYEKL. This CDR3 spans 15 amino acids. Vbeta (60) and Jbeta (13) primers were used in the PCR. Study processing details: As a later analysis found, there were 70 million to 100 million unique TCR beta chains, of which roughly 11 million were shared. The data were produced by immunoSEQ multiplex PCR, yet TCRdb's version contains in-frame clones alone and is incomplete. V, J and clone size were drawn from that table, and D and trimming were deduced from the DNA. This sample has approximately 89,000 clones; around 84% occur once, and the top ten carry 7.4%.

Sequencing was done on a sample of PBMCs. This receptor was taken from a middle-aged man in good health and CMV-seropositive. The chain couples TRBV4-1 to TRBJ2-7, with D perhaps matching TRBD2 (5 bases). DNA for the CDR3: TGCGCCAGCAGCCAAGATCTGGGGAGCCCCTACGAGCAGTACTTC. Protein product: CASSQDLGSPYEQYF.